This TCR beta chain is from a study of identifying expanded T cells in peripheral blood. General observations from the study: Differentially abundant clones: about 1.3 between replicates, 15 to 17 at 2 to 3 weeks, approximately 19 at four.

The table came from immunoSEQ multiplex PCR; TCRdb's copy has only in-frame clones and leaves some out. The table includes approximately 100,000 clones, almost 90% detected once. In its sample, this clone was seen once. Its cognate antigen is unknown. Germline-derived CDR1 and CDR2 are SGHNT and YYREEE (reference sequence). Trimming shortened V by 4 bases and J by 2 bases, and 7 bases separated the two germline ends. The CDR3 contains 13 residues. This receptor was taken from a person aged 18 to 70 in good health. V and J are TRBV5-4 and TRBJ2-4; D ambiguous. The sequenced sample consisted of blood. The CDR3 DNA is TGTGCCAGCAGCCCCCCTTCCAAAAACATTCAGTACTTC. This gives the protein CASSPPSKNIQYF. Together with reference TRBV5-4 and TRBJ2-4, the CDR3 gives the full variable domain: ETGVTQSPTHLIKTRGQQVTLRCSSQSGHNTVSWYQQALGQGPQFIFQYYREEENGRGNFPPRFSGLQFPNYSSELNVNALELDDSALYLCASSPPSKNIQYFGAGTRLSVL.